This paragraph covers one T cell receptor (beta chain) sequence. Ten or more counts support this clonotype. The clone's antigen remains unknown. Per-base quality was not reported, and no clone a single base away is much larger than it. This entry comes from a study of neurological immune-mediated disorders (dated by TCRdb to the late 2010s). Regarding the study in general: Peripheral blood TCR-beta repertoires from patients with HTLV-I-associated myelopathy (HAM/TSP), patients with multiple sclerosis, and healthy controls were compared in the study using UMI-based sequencing. The cohort included 68 subjects: some 15 with HAM/TSP, approximately 34 with multiple sclerosis, and 20 healthy controls. Longitudinal samples, technical triplicates and paired sorted CD4+ and CD8+ T-cell subsets, alongside PBMC samples, were included among the 90 to 130 TCR-beta libraries. The investigation overall reported the following: The highest TCR clonal expansion was observed in HAM/TSP patients, whereas the lowest was observed in MS patients, even when compared with healthy controls. Across subjects, expanded clones never shared an identical CDR3 amino acid sequence, which suggests that the TCR-beta repertoires in every group were private.

To synthesize cDNA, template-switch 5'RACE was performed with a primer carrying a 10-nucleotide random unique molecular identifier so that each TCR transcript was tagged. Over 160 million TCR-beta sequences, covering 15-18 subjects, were produced in each sequencing run. Total RNA was extracted with the RNeasy kit. The KAPA Real-time Library Amplification kit was used to amplify TCR-beta VDJ regions with primers targeting the TCR constant region and the 5'RACE anchor. Sample indexes and Illumina adaptors were added in a first PCR, after which library yield was increased in a second PCR. The roughly 650 bp TCR product was size-selected on a 2% E-gel SizeSelection system after Ampure bead purification. Before pooling, library quality was assessed on a Bioanalyzer, concentration was determined with Qubit, and library quantification was performed with the Kapa Library Quantification kit. An Illumina HiSeq 2500 was used to sequence the libraries paired-end at 2 x 150 bp. To increase sequence diversity, roughly 23-30% phiX was spiked into each library pool. The paper's data handling went like this. The UMI-based MiGEC pipeline processed quality-filtered reads and removed over 80% of raw TCR sequences during error correction. IMGT germline references were used for alignment of VDJ genes, and clonotypes were defined by a unique CDR3 amino acid sequence together with V-J genes. Clonal expansion, Shannon diversity and CDR3 relatedness were evaluated with VDJtools (CalcPairwiseDistances, ClusterSamples), while phylogenetic trees were built in CLCbio workbench. Using coefficient-of-variation modelling across technical triplicates, the study counted a clone as expanded if it had at least 8 unique UMIs. Using fastp at Q25 and MiXCR, TCRdb reprocessed the public reads and kept productive beta chains. Every CDR3 protein is listed once, alongside the most common genes and DNA of its rows. The V and J calls follow TCRdb's processing rather than the paper's. The sample table records tens of thousands of distinct CDR3 sequences; 10% of these occur just once. The ten top clones hold 21% of the sample.

V lost 0 bases and J lost 4 bases; the stretch between them is 17 bases long. CDR1 LGHNA and CDR2 YSLEER were looked up in the germline V gene. The CDR3 runs 17 residues from the cysteine to the phenylalanine. The DNA shown is the 51-base CDR3, in frame from base 1. For the unsorted PBMC libraries, 2 million PBMCs were stored in RNAlater at -80 degrees C until RNA extraction and were used to generate the libraries. Peripheral blood was subjected to Ficoll-Hypaque density gradient centrifugation to isolate PBMCs, which were then cryopreserved in liquid nitrogen. The chain is assembled from TRBV4-3 and TRBJ2-3; the D gene remains uncertain. The specimen sequenced was PBMCs. The TCR was taken from a woman in her thirties or forties with HTLV-1-associated myelopathy (HAM/TSP). The DNA is TGCGCCAGCAGCCAAGAGGAGATAATAAGGTGGCCAGATACGCAGTATTTT. The resulting protein is CASSQEEIIRWPDTQYF.